This TCR beta chain was sequenced for a study of blood T cell repertoires in COVID-19. Across the whole study: COVID-19 samples from acute and convalescent phases originated in the United States, Italy and Spain.

This CDR3 has 11 residues. Trimming took off 0 bases at V and 8 bases at J, with 4 bases between the two ends. Germline assignment: CDR1 GTSNPN and CDR2 SVGIG (reference sequence). This study enrolled people aged roughly 18 to 90 from about two dozen US geographic areas. Produced via immunoSEQ multiplex PCR; TCRdb's table is partial and in-frame only. The table records 120,000 to 150,000 clones, roughly 84% of them present only once. The sequencing sample was made of PBMCs or T cells enriched from blood (not recorded which). The genes are TRBV30 and TRBJ1-4; D unresolved. This sequence was found in a man in his forties with acute COVID-19. CDR3 DNA sequence: TGTGCCTGGAGTGTAAGCGAAAAACTGTTTTTT. It codes for CAWSVSEKLFF. The full variable domain, its missing parts supplied by reference TRBV30 and TRBJ1-4, is SQTIHQWPATLVQPVGSPLSLECTVEGTSNPNLYWYRQAAGRGLQLLFYSVGIGQISSEVPQNLSASRPQDRQFILSSKKLLLSDSGFYLCAWSVSEKLFFGSGTQLSVL.